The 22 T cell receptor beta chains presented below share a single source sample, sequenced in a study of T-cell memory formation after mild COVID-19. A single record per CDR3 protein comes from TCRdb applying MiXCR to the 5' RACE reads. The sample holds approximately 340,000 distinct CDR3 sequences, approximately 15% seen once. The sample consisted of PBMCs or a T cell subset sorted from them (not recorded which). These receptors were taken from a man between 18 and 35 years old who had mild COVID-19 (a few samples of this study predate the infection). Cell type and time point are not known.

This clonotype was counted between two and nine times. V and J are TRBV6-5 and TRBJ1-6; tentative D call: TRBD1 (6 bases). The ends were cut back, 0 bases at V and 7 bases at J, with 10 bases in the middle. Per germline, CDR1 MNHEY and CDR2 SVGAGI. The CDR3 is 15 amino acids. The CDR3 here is CASSYSAGANSPLHF. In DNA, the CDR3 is TGTGCCAGCAGTTACTCCGCAGGGGCGAATTCACCCCTCCACTTT.

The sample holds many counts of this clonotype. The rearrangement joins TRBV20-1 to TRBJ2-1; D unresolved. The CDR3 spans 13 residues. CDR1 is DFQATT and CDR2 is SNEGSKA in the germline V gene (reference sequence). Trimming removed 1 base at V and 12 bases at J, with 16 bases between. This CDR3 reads CSARVSPPNGQFF. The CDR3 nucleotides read TGCAGTGCTAGAGTCTCCCCCCCTAACGGGCAGTTCTTC.

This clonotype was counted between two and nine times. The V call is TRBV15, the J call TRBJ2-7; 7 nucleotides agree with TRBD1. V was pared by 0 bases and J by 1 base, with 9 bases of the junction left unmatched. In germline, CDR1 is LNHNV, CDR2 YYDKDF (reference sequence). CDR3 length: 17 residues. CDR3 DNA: TGTGCCACCAGCAGAGATCTTACAGGGGCAGGTTCCTACGAGCAGTACTTC. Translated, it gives CATSRDLTGAGSYEQYF.

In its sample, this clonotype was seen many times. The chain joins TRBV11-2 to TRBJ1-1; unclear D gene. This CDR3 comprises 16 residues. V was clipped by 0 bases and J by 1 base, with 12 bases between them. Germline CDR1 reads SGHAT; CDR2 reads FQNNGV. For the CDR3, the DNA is TGTGCCAGCAGCTTAGAGTGGAGGCAGAGGAACACTGAAGCTTTCTTT. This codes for CASSLEWRQRNTEAFF.

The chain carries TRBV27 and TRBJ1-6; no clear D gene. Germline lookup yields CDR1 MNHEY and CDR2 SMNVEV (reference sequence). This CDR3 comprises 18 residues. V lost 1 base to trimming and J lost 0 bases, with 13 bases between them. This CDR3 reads CASSLLGLRSSYNSPLHF. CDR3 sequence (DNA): TGTGCCAGCAGTTTATTGGGCCTCAGGAGCTCCTATAATTCACCCCTCCACTTT.

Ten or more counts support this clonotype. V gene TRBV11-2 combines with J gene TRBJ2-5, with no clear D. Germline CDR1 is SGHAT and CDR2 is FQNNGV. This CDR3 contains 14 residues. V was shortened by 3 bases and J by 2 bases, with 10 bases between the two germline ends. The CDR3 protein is CASSFGAVQETQYF. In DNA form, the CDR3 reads TGTGCCAGCAGCTTCGGCGCGGTTCAAGAGACCCAGTACTTC.

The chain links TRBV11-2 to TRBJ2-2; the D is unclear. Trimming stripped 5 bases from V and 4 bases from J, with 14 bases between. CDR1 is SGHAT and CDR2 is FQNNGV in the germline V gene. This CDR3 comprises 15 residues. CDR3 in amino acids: CASSLPIDSTGELFF. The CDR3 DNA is TGTGCCAGCAGCCTCCCCATCGATTCCACCGGGGAGCTGTTTTTT. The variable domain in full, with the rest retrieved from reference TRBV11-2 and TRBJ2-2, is EAGVAQSPRYKIIEKRQSVAFWCNPISGHATLYWYQQILGQGPKLLIQFQNNGVVDDSQLPKDRFSAERLKGVDSTLKIQPAKLEDSAVYLCASSLPIDSTGELFFGEGSRLTVL.

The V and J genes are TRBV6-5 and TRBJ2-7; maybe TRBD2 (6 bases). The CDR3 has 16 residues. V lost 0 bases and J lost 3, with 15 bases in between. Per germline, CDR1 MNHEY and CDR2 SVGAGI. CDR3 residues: CASSYSMGGTFYEQYF. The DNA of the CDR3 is TGTGCCAGCAGTTACTCGATGGGAGGTACCTTCTACGAGCAGTACTTC.

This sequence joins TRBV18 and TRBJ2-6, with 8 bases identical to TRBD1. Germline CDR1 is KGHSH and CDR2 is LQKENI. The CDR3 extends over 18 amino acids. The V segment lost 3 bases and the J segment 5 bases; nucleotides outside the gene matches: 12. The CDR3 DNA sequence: TGTGCCAGCTCACCCCCCCGGGACAGGCCTGGGTGGGCCAACGTCCTGACTTTC. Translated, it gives CASSPPRDRPGWANVLTF.

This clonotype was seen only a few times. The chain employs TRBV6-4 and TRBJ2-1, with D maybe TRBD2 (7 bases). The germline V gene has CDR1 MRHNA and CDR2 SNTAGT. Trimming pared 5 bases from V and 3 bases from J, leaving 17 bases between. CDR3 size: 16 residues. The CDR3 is CASSPEAGAVYNEQFF. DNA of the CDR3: TGTGCCAGCAGTCCCGAGGCGGGGGCCGTCTACAATGAGCAGTTCTTC.

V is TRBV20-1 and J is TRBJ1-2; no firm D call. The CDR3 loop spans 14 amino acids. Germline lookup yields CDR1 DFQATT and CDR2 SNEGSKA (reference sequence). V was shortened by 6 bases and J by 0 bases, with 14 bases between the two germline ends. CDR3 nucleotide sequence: TGCAGTGCCCCGGTGGCTCCAGCTAACTATGGCTACACCTTC. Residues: CSAPVAPANYGYTF.

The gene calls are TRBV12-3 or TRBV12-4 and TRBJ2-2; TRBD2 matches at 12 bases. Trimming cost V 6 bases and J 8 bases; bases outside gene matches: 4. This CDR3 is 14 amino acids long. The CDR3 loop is CASRPTSGGGELFF. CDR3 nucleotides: TGTGCCAGCAGACCGACTAGCGGGGGAGGGGAGCTGTTTTTT.

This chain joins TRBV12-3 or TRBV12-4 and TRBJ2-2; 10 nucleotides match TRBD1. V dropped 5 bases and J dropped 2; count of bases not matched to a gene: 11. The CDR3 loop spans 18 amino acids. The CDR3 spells CASSPGGGQGNNTGELFF. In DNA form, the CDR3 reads TGTGCCAGCAGTCCTGGAGGGGGACAGGGGAACAACACCGGGGAGCTGTTTTTT.

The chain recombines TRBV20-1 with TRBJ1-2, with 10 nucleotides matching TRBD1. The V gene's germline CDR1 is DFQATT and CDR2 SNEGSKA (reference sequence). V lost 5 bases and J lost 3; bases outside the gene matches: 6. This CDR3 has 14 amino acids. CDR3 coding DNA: TGCAGTGCTCCGTCGGACAGGGGGGACTATGGCTACACCTTC. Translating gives CSAPSDRGDYGYTF.

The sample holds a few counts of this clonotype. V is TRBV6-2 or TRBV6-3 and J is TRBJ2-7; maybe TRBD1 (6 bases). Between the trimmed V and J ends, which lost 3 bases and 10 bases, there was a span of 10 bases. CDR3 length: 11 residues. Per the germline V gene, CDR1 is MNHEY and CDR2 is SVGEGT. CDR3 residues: CASSYRGFQYV. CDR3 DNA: TGTGCCAGCAGTTATAGGGGGTTCCAGTACGTC.

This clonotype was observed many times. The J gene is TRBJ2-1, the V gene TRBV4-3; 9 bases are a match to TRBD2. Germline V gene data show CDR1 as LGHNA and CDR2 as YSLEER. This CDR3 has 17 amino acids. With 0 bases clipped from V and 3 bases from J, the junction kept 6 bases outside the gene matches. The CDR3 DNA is TGCGCCAGCAGCCAAGATGGGCGGGGGGGCGTCTACAATGAGCAGTTCTTC. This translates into CASSQDGRGGVYNEQFF.

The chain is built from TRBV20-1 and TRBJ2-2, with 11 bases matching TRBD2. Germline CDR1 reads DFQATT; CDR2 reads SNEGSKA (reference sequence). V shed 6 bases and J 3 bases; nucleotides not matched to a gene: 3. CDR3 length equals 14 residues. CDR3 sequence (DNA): TGCAGTGCGAAGGGACTAGCGGACACCGGGGAGCTGTTTTTT. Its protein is CSAKGLADTGELFF.

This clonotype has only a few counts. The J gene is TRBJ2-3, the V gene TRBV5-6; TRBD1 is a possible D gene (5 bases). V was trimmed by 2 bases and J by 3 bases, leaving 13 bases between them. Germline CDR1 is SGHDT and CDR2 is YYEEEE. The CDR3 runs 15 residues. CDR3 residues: CASSFGQGLTDTQYF. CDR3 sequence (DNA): TGTGCCAGCAGCTTTGGTCAGGGTTTAACAGATACGCAGTATTTT. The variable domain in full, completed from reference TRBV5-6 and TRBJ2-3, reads DAGVTQSPTHLIKTRGQQVTLRCSPKSGHDTVSWYQQALGQGPQFIFQYYEEEERQRGNFPDRFSGHQFPNYSSELNVNALLLGDSALYLCASSFGQGLTDTQYFGPGTRLTVL.

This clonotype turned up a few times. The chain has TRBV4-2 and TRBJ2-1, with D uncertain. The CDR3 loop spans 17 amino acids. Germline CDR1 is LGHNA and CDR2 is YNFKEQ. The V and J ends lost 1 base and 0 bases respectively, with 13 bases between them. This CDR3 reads CASSQATTTSSYNEQFF. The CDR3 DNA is TGTGCCAGCAGCCAAGCCACTACTACGAGCTCCTACAATGAGCAGTTCTTC.

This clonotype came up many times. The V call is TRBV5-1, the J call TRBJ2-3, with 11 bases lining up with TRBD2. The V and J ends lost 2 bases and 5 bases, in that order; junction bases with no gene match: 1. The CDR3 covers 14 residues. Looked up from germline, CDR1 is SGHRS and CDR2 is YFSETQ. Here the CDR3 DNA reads TGCGCCAGCAGCTTTAGCGGGGGGGAAGATACGCAGTATTTT. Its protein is CASSFSGGEDTQYF. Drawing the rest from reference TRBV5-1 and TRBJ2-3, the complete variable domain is KAGVTQTPRYLIKTRGQQVTLSCSPISGHRSVSWYQQTPGQGLQFLFEYFSETQRNKGNFPGRFSGRQFSNSRSEMNVSTLELGDSALYLCASSFSGGEDTQYFGPGTRLTVL.

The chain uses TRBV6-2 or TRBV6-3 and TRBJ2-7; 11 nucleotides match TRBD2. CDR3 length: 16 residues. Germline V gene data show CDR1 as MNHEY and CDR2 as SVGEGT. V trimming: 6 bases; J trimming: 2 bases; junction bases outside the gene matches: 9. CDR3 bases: TGTGCCAGCAGAGACGCATCTAGCGGGAGGACCTACGAGCAGTACTTC. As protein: CASRDASSGRTYEQYF.

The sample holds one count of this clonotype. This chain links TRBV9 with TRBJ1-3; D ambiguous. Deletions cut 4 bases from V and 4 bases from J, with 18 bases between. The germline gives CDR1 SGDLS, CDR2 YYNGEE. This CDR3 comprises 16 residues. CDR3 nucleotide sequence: TGTGCCAGCAGCCCCCGGCTCGAGAGTTGGGGAAACACCATATATTTT. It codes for CASSPRLESWGNTIYF. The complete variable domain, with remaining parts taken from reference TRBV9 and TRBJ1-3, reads DSGVTQTPKHLITATGQRVTLRCSPRSGDLSVYWYQQSLDQGLQFLIQYYNGEERAKGNILERFSAQQFPDLHSELNLSSLELGDSALYFCASSPRLESWGNTIYFGEGSWLTVV.